Each of the 26 T cell receptor beta chains below was sequenced from the same sample in a study of identical twins. TCRdb reanalysed the 5' RACE reads using MiXCR and keeps one entry per CDR3 protein. The table records about 240,000 distinct CDR3 sequences, 9.5% to 15% of them present only once. Another study also made use of these data, one on yellow fever vaccine responses in identical twins.

The sequenced material came from memory (CD45RO+) T cells sorted from blood. These receptor sequences come from a woman under 30 in good health.

This clonotype was counted at least ten times. The rearrangement uses TRBV2 and TRBJ2-7, with D tentatively TRBD1 (5 bases). Germline V gene sequence: CDR1 SNHLY, CDR2 FYNNEI. The CDR3 extends over 13 amino acids. V dropped 3 bases and J dropped 3 bases, with 9 bases sitting between them. CDR3 amino acids: CASSEDNIYEQYF. The CDR3 DNA is TGTGCCAGCAGTGAGGACAACATCTACGAGCAGTACTTC.

This clonotype was observed a handful of times. This chain uses TRBV12-3 or TRBV12-4 with TRBJ2-2; D gene unclear. Trimming shortened V by 2 bases and J by 3 bases, and 4 bases separated the two germline ends. This CDR3 is built from 13 residues. In DNA form, the CDR3 reads TGTGCCAGCAGTTTACCCTACACCGGGGAGCTGTTTTTT. Translation gives CASSLPYTGELFF.

This chain connects TRBV4-2 to TRBJ2-1, with 7 bases lining up with TRBD2. V lost 1 base to trimming and J lost 0 bases; unmatched junction nucleotides: 3. The CDR3 covers 16 residues. Looked up from germline, CDR1 is LGHNA and CDR2 is YNFKEQ. In nucleotides, the CDR3 is TGTGCCAGCAGCCAAGCAGCGGGAAGCTCCTACAATGAGCAGTTCTTC. Its protein product is CASSQAAGSSYNEQFF.

This clonotype was detected many times. The J gene is TRBJ2-7, the V gene TRBV7-2; unclear D gene. This CDR3 contains 12 residues. V lost 8 bases and J lost 0, with 8 bases in between. The germline V gene encodes CDR1 SGHTA and CDR2 FQGNSA. The CDR3 region is CASSSLSYEQYF. The CDR3 region has the DNA TGTGCCAGCTCATCCCTCTCCTACGAGCAGTACTTC.

The chain carries TRBV20-1 and TRBJ1-6; a weak D match, TRBD1 (6 bases). Germline-derived CDR1 and CDR2 are DFQATT and SNEGSKA (reference sequence). This CDR3 is 16 amino acids long. The V gene lost 2 bases and the J gene lost 6 bases, with 17 bases spanning the gap. This CDR3 reads CSARPPGGRGNSPLHF. CDR3 DNA sequence: TGCAGTGCTAGACCCCCGGGGGGGCGGGGTAATTCACCCCTCCACTTT.

This clonotype was counted a few times. The CDR3 DNA is TGTGCCAGCAGTTACCGGTCGGGCACTGAAGCTTTCTTT. This translates into CASSYRSGTEAFF. The chain is built from TRBV6-5 and TRBJ1-1; D unresolved. Germline CDR1 is MNHEY and CDR2 is SVGAGI. The germline V and J ends were trimmed by 2 bases and 4 bases, with 8 bases remaining between them. This CDR3 has 13 residues.

The CDR3, as DNA: TGCAGTGCTGCCGGGACCGACAATGAAAAACTGTTTTTT. Amino acids: CSAAGTDNEKLFF. V usage is TRBV20-1 and J usage is TRBJ1-4, with D possibly matching TRBD1 (5 bases). Trimming took 5 bases from V and 5 from J, leaving 12 bases between them. The CDR3 has 13 residues. Per the germline V gene, CDR1 is DFQATT and CDR2 is SNEGSKA (reference sequence).

Many counts were recorded for this clonotype. The V call is TRBV5-1, the J call TRBJ2-6; D not resolved. The CDR3 is made up of 13 amino acids. The germline gives CDR1 SGHRS, CDR2 YFSETQ. The V and J ends lost 5 bases and 2 bases respectively, with 5 bases between them. CDR3 bases: TGCGCCAGCAGGGAAACTGGGGCCAACGTCCTGACTTTC. Its protein is CASRETGANVLTF.

This clonotype has only a few counts. The chain couples TRBV20-1 to TRBJ2-7; D is unclear. Deletions cut 6 bases from V and 1 base from J, with 10 bases between. The germline V gene has CDR1 DFQATT and CDR2 SNEGSKA (reference sequence). The CDR3 extends over 12 amino acids. The CDR3 here is CSAPAVSYEQYF. The CDR3 nucleotides are TGCAGTGCACCCGCAGTATCCTACGAGCAGTACTTC.

This clonotype occurred once. The CDR3 region has the DNA TGTGCCAGCAGCTTAGGCGTGAACCCGCCACCCCAAGAGACCCAGTACTTC. As protein: CASSLGVNPPPQETQYF. The chain couples TRBV11-2 to TRBJ2-5; D gene ambiguous. This CDR3 is built from 17 residues. Germline-derived CDR1 and CDR2 are SGHAT and FQNNGV. Trimming left V 1 base short and J 1 base short, with 16 bases between.

This chain connects TRBV6-1 to TRBJ2-7, with 10 bases identical to TRBD1. CDR1 is MNHNS and CDR2 is SASEGT in the germline V gene. This CDR3 region has 16 residues. V shed 6 bases, J shed 3 bases, and the junction held 11 bases outside the gene matches. CDR3 protein: CASRLLPGQGIYEQYF. The CDR3 DNA reads TGTGCCAGCAGACTACTTCCGGGACAGGGGATCTACGAGCAGTACTTC.

This clonotype was seen repeatedly, ten times or more. V usage is TRBV4-2 and J usage is TRBJ1-1; no clear D gene. V was trimmed by 0 bases and J by 0 bases, leaving 8 bases between them. Germline CDR1 is LGHNA and CDR2 is YNFKEQ. CDR3 length: 15 amino acids. CDR3 amino acids: CASSQESVMNTEAFF. CDR3 coding DNA: TGTGCCAGCAGCCAAGAGTCCGTCATGAACACTGAAGCTTTCTTT.

This clonotype has at least ten counts. The V gene is TRBV9, the J gene TRBJ2-1; D is perhaps TRBD1 (5 bases). The CDR3 has 16 residues. Between the trimmed V and J ends, which lost 3 bases and 3 bases, there was a span of 16 bases. Germline V gene data show CDR1 as SGDLS and CDR2 as YYNGEE. In DNA, the CDR3 is TGTGCCAGCAGCGACCAGGGTGCCGTCCGCTACAATGAGCAGTTCTTC. This translates into CASSDQGAVRYNEQFF.

This clonotype occurred a few times. The DNA for the CDR3 is TGCAGTGCTAGAGGGCTACACTTACCGACCTACGAGCAGTACTTC. This translates into CSARGLHLPTYEQYF. This chain links TRBV20-1 with TRBJ2-7; no clear D. The CDR3 totals 15 residues. The germline CDR1 and CDR2 sequences are DFQATT and SNEGSKA (reference sequence). The V end lost 1 base, the J end lost 2 bases, and 15 bases lay between the germline ends.

The chain joins TRBV27 to TRBJ2-7; D is ambiguous. The CDR3 sequence is 18 residues long. The germline V gene has CDR1 MNHEY and CDR2 SMNVEV (reference sequence). Trimming took 3 bases from V and 2 from J, leaving 23 bases between them. The CDR3 region is CASSFCRLPLNEAYEQYF. The CDR3 bases are TGTGCCAGCAGTTTTTGTCGACTCCCCCTTAACGAGGCCTACGAGCAGTACTTC.

This clonotype showed up just a few times. The genes are TRBV5-1 and TRBJ2-7; TRBD1 might be the D (6 bases). The germline V gene encodes CDR1 SGHRS and CDR2 YFSETQ. Trimming took off 4 bases at V and 7 bases at J, with 21 bases between the two ends. The CDR3 spans 15 residues. CDR3 nucleotides: TGCGCCAGCAGCCCGACAGTTTCGACAGGTAATGAGCAGTACTTC. Residues: CASSPTVSTGNEQYF.

The chain employs TRBV3-1 and TRBJ2-1, with 7 bases identical to TRBD2. V trimming: 3 bases; J trimming: 10 bases; junction bases outside the gene matches: 9. The CDR3 has 14 residues. Germline-derived CDR1 and CDR2 are LGHDT and YNNKEL (reference sequence). The CDR3 is CASSQDARGREQFF. The CDR3 DNA follows: TGTGCCAGCAGCCAGGACGCCCGCGGGAGAGAGCAGTTCTTC.

This clonotype was seen a handful of times. The V call is TRBV9, the J call TRBJ2-1; 9 bases agree with TRBD2. This CDR3 comprises 16 residues. After removal of 2 bases from V and 10 bases from J, the junction contained 13 bases not matched to a gene. In germline, CDR1 is SGDLS, CDR2 YYNGEE. For the CDR3, the DNA is TGTGCCAGCAGCGTCCCCGGGACTAGCTGGGTCGGAGAGCAGTTCTTC. It specifies CASSVPGTSWVGEQFF.

This chain connects TRBV3-1 to TRBJ2-5, with D possibly matching TRBD1 (5 bases). Germline V CDR1 and CDR2: LGHDT, YNNKEL (reference sequence). The germline V and J ends were trimmed by 0 bases and 9 bases, with 17 bases remaining between them. The CDR3 has 15 amino acids. The CDR3 spells CASSQDRARSEAQYF. The CDR3, as DNA: TGTGCCAGCAGCCAAGACAGGGCCAGGAGCGAGGCCCAGTACTTC.

The sample holds many counts of this clonotype. The V gene is TRBV29-1, the J gene TRBJ2-1, with 7 positions matching TRBD1. The trim removed 4 bases at V and 13 bases at J, leaving 7 bases unmatched. This CDR3 region has 11 residues. Germline loops: CDR1 SQVTM, CDR2 ANQGSEA. The CDR3 sequence: CSVGQGDRQFF. The DNA of the CDR3 is TGCAGCGTTGGCCAGGGGGACCGACAGTTCTTC.

This clonotype was seen at least ten times. The chain uses TRBV20-1 and TRBJ2-3; 7 bases are a match to TRBD1. The ends lost 4 bases at V and 10 bases at J; junction bases unmatched: 5. Germline CDR1 DFQATT, CDR2 SNEGSKA (reference sequence). The CDR3 runs to 11 residues. The CDR3 spells CSAKPGQPQYF. The CDR3, as DNA: TGCAGTGCTAAGCCGGGACAGCCGCAGTATTTT.

This rearrangement joins TRBV15 to TRBJ2-5; D unclear. Germline loops: CDR1 LNHNV, CDR2 YYDKDF (reference sequence). This CDR3 comprises 14 residues. The V end was cut by 4 bases, the J end by 5 bases, with 14 bases between. The CDR3 DNA is TGTGCCACCAGCACTGGTGGGAAATCCGAGACCCAGTACTTC. Protein sequence: CATSTGGKSETQYF. The whole variable domain, filled in from reference TRBV15 and TRBJ2-5, reads DAMVIQNPRYQVTQFGKPVTLSCSQTLNHNVMYWYQQKSSQAPKLLFHYYDKDFNNEADTPDNFQSRRPNTSFCFLDIRSPGLGDTAMYLCATSTGGKSETQYFGPGTRLLVL.

This clonotype occurred a few times. V gene TRBV21-1 combines with J gene TRBJ2-5; the table assigns TRBD2, which was not confirmed against the DNA. TRBV21-1 is a listed pseudogene. This CDR3 contains 15 residues. The CDR3 DNA sequence: TGTGCCAGCAGCAAAAAGGGCCAGTACCAAGAGACCCAGTACTTC. Residues: CASSKKGQYQETQYF.

The V gene is TRBV20-1, the J gene TRBJ2-3; 7 bases map to TRBD1. With 4 bases clipped from V and 2 bases from J, the junction kept 6 bases outside the gene matches. This CDR3 has 14 amino acids. Per germline, CDR1 DFQATT and CDR2 SNEGSKA (reference sequence). In nucleotides, the CDR3 is TGCAGTGCTACGCCGGGACAGCCCACAGATACGCAGTATTTT. Residues: CSATPGQPTDTQYF.

The chain joins TRBV6-2 or TRBV6-3 to TRBJ1-4, with D hard to call. V lost 2 bases, J lost 6 bases, and 7 bases lay in between. The CDR3 totals 13 residues. Germline assignment: CDR1 MNHEY and CDR2 SVGEGT. This CDR3 reads CASSYLADEKLFF. The CDR3 nucleotides read TGTGCCAGCAGTTACCTCGCGGATGAAAAACTGTTTTTT.

This clonotype was seen a handful of times. This chain uses TRBV28 with TRBJ2-2; D call uncertain. With 3 bases removed from V and 1 base from J, the gap between germline ends came to 6 bases. The germline gives CDR1 MDHEN, CDR2 SYDVKM. CDR3 length: 14 amino acids. In DNA form, the CDR3 reads TGTGCCAGCAGTTTTTCAGTGAACACCGGGGAGCTGTTTTTT. Its translation is CASSFSVNTGELFF.